Listed below are T cell receptor beta chains from one sample, sequenced in a study of early T cells in non-severe SARS-CoV-2 infection. Via MiXCR, TCRdb re-called the 5' RACE reads, giving one row per CDR3 protein. The data contain 40,000 or so distinct CDR3 sequences, roughly 6% of them singletons. This specimen was whole blood, taken at baseline. The receptor source for this set is an adult who was a healthcare worker with PCR-confirmed SARS-CoV-2 infection or an uninfected control (not recorded which). The CDR3 runs from the conserved cysteine through the conserved F or W. D genes are given only for firm matches. Clone size is not always given. Where it is, it says once, few, many or a class for expanded clones.

>TRBD2|TRBV7-9|TRBJ2-1|few
CASRRPGGDPGNEQFF
TGTGCCAGCAGAAGACCCGGGGGGGACCCCGGGAATGAGCAGTTCTTC
>TRBD1|TRBV6-5|TRBJ2-3|many
CASKSPRTGVITDTQYF
TGTGCCAGCAAATCACCACGGACAGGGGTGATCACAGATACGCAGTATTTT
>NA|TRBV12-3/TRBV12-4|TRBJ2-7|many
CASSLEGDEQYF
TGTGCCAGCAGTCTCGAGGGAGACGAGCAGTACTTC
>TRBD2|TRBV7-9|TRBJ2-2|NA
CASSLKLRLAGKTGELFF
TGTGCCAGCAGCTTAAAATTACGACTAGCGGGAAAAACCGGGGAGCTGTTTTTT
>TRBD2|TRBV5-4|TRBJ2-3|many
CASSLEAGGRTDTQYF
TGTGCCAGCAGCCTGGAAGCGGGGGGGAGAACAGATACGCAGTATTTT
>TRBD1|TRBV10-3|TRBJ1-1|NA
CAISGGGLAEAFF
TGTGCCATCAGTGGAGGGGGCCTGGCTGAAGCTTTCTTT
>NA|TRBV25-1|TRBJ1-2|many
CASSAAVYGYTF
TGTGCCAGCAGTGCGGCAGTCTATGGCTACACCTTC
>NA|TRBV28|TRBJ2-1|many
CASSSTLLEQFF
TGTGCCAGCAGCTCTACCTTACTTGAGCAGTTCTTC
>NA|TRBV20-1|TRBJ2-7|NA
CSARWRGSYEQYF
TGCAGTGCTAGGTGGCGGGGATCCTACGAGCAGTACTTC
>NA|TRBV6-2/TRBV6-3|TRBJ2-4|many
CASSLTVDLAKNIQYF
TGTGCCAGCAGTCTTACTGTAGACCTAGCCAAAAACATTCAGTACTTC
>NA|TRBV7-9|TRBJ2-3|few
CASSPRRETDTQYF
TGTGCCAGCAGCCCCCGACGCGAAACAGATACGCAGTATTTT
>NA|TRBV29-1|TRBJ2-7|many
CSVEGKLGSPYEQYF
TGCAGCGTTGAAGGAAAACTGGGGTCCCCCTACGAGCAGTACTTC
>NA|TRBV12-3/TRBV12-4|TRBJ2-1|few
CASSFATYGSEQFF
TGTGCCAGCAGTTTCGCGACTTACGGAAGTGAGCAGTTCTTC
>NA|TRBV7-8|TRBJ2-3|many
CASRSRGGDTQYF
TGTGCCAGCAGGTCTAGGGGCGGGGATACGCAGTATTTT
>NA|TRBV19|TRBJ1-2|many
CASSRNYGYTF
TGTGCCAGTTCCAGGAACTATGGCTACACCTTC
>NA|TRBV7-2|TRBJ2-3|many
CASSVSGTHTDTQYF
TGTGCCAGCAGCGTTTCCGGGACTCACACAGATACGCAGTATTTT
>NA|TRBV29-1|TRBJ1-2|many
CSVEGGAGYTF
TGCAGCGTTGAAGGTGGTGCAGGCTACACCTTC